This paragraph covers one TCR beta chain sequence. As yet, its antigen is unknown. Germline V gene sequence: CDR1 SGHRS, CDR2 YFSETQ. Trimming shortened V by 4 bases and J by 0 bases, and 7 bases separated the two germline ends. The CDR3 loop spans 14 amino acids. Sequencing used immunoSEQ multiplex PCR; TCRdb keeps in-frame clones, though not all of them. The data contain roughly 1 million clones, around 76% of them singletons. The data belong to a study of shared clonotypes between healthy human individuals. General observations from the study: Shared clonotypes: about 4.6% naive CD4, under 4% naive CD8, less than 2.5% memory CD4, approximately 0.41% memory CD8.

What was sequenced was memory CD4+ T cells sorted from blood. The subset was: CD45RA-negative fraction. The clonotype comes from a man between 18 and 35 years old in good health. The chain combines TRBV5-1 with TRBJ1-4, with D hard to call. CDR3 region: CASSISATNEKLFF. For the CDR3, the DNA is TGCGCCAGCAGCATCAGTGCAACTAATGAAAAACTGTTTTTT. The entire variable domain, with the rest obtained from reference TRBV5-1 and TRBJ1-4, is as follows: KAGVTQTPRYLIKTRGQQVTLSCSPISGHRSVSWYQQTPGQGLQFLFEYFSETQRNKGNFPGRFSGRQFSNSRSEMNVSTLELGDSALYLCASSISATNEKLFFGSGTQLSVL.